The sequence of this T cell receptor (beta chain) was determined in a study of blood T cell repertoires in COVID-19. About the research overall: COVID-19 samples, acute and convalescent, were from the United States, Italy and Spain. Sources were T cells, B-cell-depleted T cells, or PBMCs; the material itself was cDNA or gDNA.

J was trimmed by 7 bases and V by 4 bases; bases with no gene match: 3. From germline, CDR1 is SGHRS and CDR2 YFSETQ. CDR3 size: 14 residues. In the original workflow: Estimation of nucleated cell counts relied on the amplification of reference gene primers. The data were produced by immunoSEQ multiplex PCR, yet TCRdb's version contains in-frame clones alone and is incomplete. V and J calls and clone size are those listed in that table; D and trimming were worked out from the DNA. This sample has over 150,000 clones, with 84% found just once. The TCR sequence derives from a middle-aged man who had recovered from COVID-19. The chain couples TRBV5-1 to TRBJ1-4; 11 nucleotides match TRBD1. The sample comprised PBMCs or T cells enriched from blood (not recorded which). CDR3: CASSPGQGVEKLFF. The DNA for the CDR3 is TGCGCCAGCAGCCCGGGACAGGGGGTTGAAAAACTGTTTTTT.